The 27 T cell receptor beta chains below all came from one sample that was sequenced in a study of blood T cell repertoires in COVID-19. Measured with immunoSEQ multiplex PCR; TCRdb has only the in-frame clones, and not every one. In the table there are roughly 410,000 clones, about 89% of which are singletons. Sequencing was carried out using peripheral blood. The source of these receptors is a woman aged 40 to 50 with COVID-19, enrolled during active disease.

This sequence joins TRBV6-6 and TRBJ2-2; 9 bases agree with TRBD1. CDR1 and CDR2 (germline): MNHNY, SVGAGI (reference sequence). This CDR3 comprises 13 residues. Trimming removed 8 bases from V and 6 bases from J; junction bases left unmatched: 4. The CDR3 reads CASLTGGSGELFF. CDR3 coding DNA: TGTGCCAGCCTAACAGGGGGCTCCGGGGAGCTGTTTTTT.

The CDR3 coding sequence is TGTGCCAGCAGCTCCCCAACTCTAGCGGCCACCTACGAGCAGTACTTC. Translated: CASSSPTLAATYEQYF. The chain joins TRBV7-9 to TRBJ2-7; 7 nucleotides align to TRBD2. Germline CDR1 is SEHNR and CDR2 is FQNEAQ (reference sequence). V lost 4 bases to trimming and J lost 2 bases; unmatched junction nucleotides: 11. This CDR3 is built from 16 residues.

Of note for this clone: One junction end disagrees with the germline gene, perhaps due to a read error. The chain uses TRBV2 and TRBJ2-7, with 7 bases identical to TRBD1. CDR1 and CDR2 from the germline V gene are SNHLY and FYNNEI. The CDR3 totals 15 residues. CDR3 loop: CASIPRDRLSSEQYF. For the CDR3, the DNA is TGTGCCAGCATTCCCCGGGACAGACTGTCCTCCGAGCAGTACTTC.

This sequence joins TRBV28 and TRBJ1-5; 7 positions match TRBD1. CDR1 is MDHEN, CDR2 SYDVKM, per germline. Trimming at V came to 11 bases and at J to 4 bases, leaving 8 bases not matched to a gene. The CDR3 totals 13 residues. CDR3 in DNA: TGTGCCGGCACCCCAGGGGGGAATCAGCCCCAGCATTTT. Translated, it gives CAGTPGGNQPQHF. Full variable domain (missing parts from reference TRBV28 and TRBJ1-5): DVKVTQSSRYLVKRTGEKVFLECVQDMDHENMFWYRQDPGLGLRLIYFSYDVKMKEKGDIPEGYSVSREKKERFSLILESASTNQTSMYLCAGTPGGNQPQHFGDGTRLSIL.

A word on this clone: Other nucleotide sequences in the sample specify the same CDR3. The V and J genes are TRBV5-1 and TRBJ1-1; unclear D gene. Per the germline V gene, CDR1 is SGHRS and CDR2 is YFSETQ. The CDR3 totals 14 residues. V dropped 0 bases and J dropped 1 base, with 7 bases sitting between them. CDR3 amino acids: CASSLGGTNTEAFF. CDR3 nucleotides: TGCGCCAGCAGCTTGGGAGGTACGAACACTGAAGCTTTCTTT.

V and J are TRBV10-3 and TRBJ2-5; weak D call: TRBD2 (5 bases). The CDR3 has 12 amino acids. Germline V gene data show CDR1 as ENHRY and CDR2 as SYGVKD. V was trimmed by 10 bases and J by 4 bases, leaving 13 bases between them. CDR3 DNA sequence: TGTGCCAGCTCCCTCAGCGGAGAGACCCAGTACTTC. It codes for CASSLSGETQYF.

This chain links TRBV19 with TRBJ1-1; tentative D call: TRBD1 (6 bases). The CDR3 loop spans 14 amino acids. V lost 1 base, J lost 5 bases, and 11 bases lay in between. Germline V gene sequence: CDR1 LNHDA, CDR2 SQIVND (reference sequence). CDR3 amino acids: CASSIAQGGTEAFF. In DNA form, the CDR3 reads TGTGCCAGTAGTATAGCACAGGGAGGGACTGAAGCTTTCTTT. Combining the CDR3 with reference TRBV19 and TRBJ1-1 gives the whole variable domain DGGITQSPKYLFRKEGQNVTLSCEQNLNHDAMYWYRQDPGQGLRLIYYSQIVNDFQKGDIAEGYSVSREKKESFPLTVTSAQKNPTAFYLCASSIAQGGTEAFFGQGTRLTVV.

This clone appeared many times. Written as DNA, the CDR3 is TGCGCCAGCAGCCAAGATCCGGGGGGGTATGAGCAGTTCTTC. Translation gives CASSQDPGGYEQFF. The V call is TRBV4-3, the J call TRBJ2-1; TRBD2 agrees at 8 bases. The trim removed 0 bases at V and 8 bases at J, leaving 3 bases unmatched. Germline CDR1 LGHNA, CDR2 YSLEER. This CDR3 comprises 14 residues.

The genes are TRBV11-3 and TRBJ2-3; D might be TRBD2 (6 bases). The CDR3 is 13 residues long. Germline V CDR1 and CDR2: SGHNT, YENEEA. With 2 bases removed from V and 6 bases from J, the gap between germline ends came to 9 bases. CDR3 DNA sequence: TGTGCCAGCAGCTTATCTAGCGATGATACGCAGTATTTT. It encodes CASSLSSDDTQYF.

The genes are TRBV10-3 and TRBJ1-1; D perhaps matches TRBD1 (5 bases). Germline CDR1 reads ENHRY; CDR2 reads SYGVKD. The CDR3 spans 11 residues. Trimming took 5 bases from V and 7 from J, leaving 8 bases between them. The CDR3, as DNA: TGTGCCATCAGTCAGGGAAGTGAAGCTTTCTTT. It translates to CAISQGSEAFF.

This clone was picked up a small number of times. V usage is TRBV6-6 and J usage is TRBJ2-7; 9 nucleotides match TRBD1. This CDR3 contains 14 residues. Trimming at V came to 5 bases and at J to 7 bases, leaving 9 bases not matched to a gene. The germline V gene encodes CDR1 MNHNY and CDR2 SVGAGI (reference sequence). CDR3 nucleotides: TGTGCCAGCAGTCGCCGACAGGGGGAGAGTGAGCAGTACTTC. Translated: CASSRRQGESEQYF.

The rearrangement uses TRBV2 and TRBJ2-7; 8 nucleotides align to TRBD1. CDR1 and CDR2 from the germline V gene are SNHLY and FYNNEI. Losses at the gene ends were 8 bases for V and 3 bases for J; bases not matched to a gene: 9. CDR3 size: 14 residues. The CDR3 is CASDEQGVGYEQYF. The CDR3 nucleotides are TGTGCCAGCGACGAACAGGGGGTCGGCTACGAGCAGTACTTC.

This clone was observed a few times. This chain links TRBV16 with TRBJ1-5; 8 bases fit TRBD1. The CDR3 runs to 18 residues. The V gene end was trimmed by 4 bases and the J gene end by 0 bases; junction bases not matched to a gene: 11. Germline CDR1 KGHSY, CDR2 FQNENV. DNA for the CDR3: TGTGCCAGCAGCCCCAGACTGACAGGGGTAAATAGCAATCAGCCCCAGCATTTT. Residues: CASSPRLTGVNSNQPQHF.

The chain couples TRBV7-2 to TRBJ1-6; D perhaps matches TRBD1 (6 bases). The CDR3 extends over 13 amino acids. Trimming stripped 5 bases from V and 9 bases from J, with 11 bases between. The germline CDR1 and CDR2 sequences are SGHTA and FQGNSA. For the CDR3, the DNA is TGTGCCAGCAGCAGGGGGGGGAGTTCACCCCTCCACTTT. This translates into CASSRGGSSPLHF.

V gene TRBV11-2 combines with J gene TRBJ2-7; 10 bases match TRBD1. The CDR3 totals 14 residues. V lost 1 base and J lost 6; bases outside the gene matches: 3. CDR1 SGHAT and CDR2 FQNNGV come from the germline V gene. CDR3 amino acids: CASSLADRGIEQYF. CDR3 sequence (DNA): TGTGCCAGCAGCTTAGCGGACAGGGGGATCGAGCAGTACTTC.

V gene TRBV28 combines with J gene TRBJ2-3; no definite D call. This CDR3 contains 13 residues. The V end lost 10 bases, the J end lost 5 bases, and 16 bases lay between the germline ends. Germline V gene sequence: CDR1 MDHEN, CDR2 SYDVKM. CDR3 loop: CATSYSLRDTQYF. The CDR3 region has the DNA TGTGCCACCTCGTACTCCTTAAGAGATACGCAGTATTTT.

The gene calls are TRBV6-1 and TRBJ2-1, with 7 bases fitting TRBD1. Germline CDR1 MNHNS, CDR2 SASEGT. The CDR3 covers 17 residues. V dropped 0 bases and J dropped 6; count of bases not matched to a gene: 11. CDR3 sequence reads: CASSEARGQGVGNEQFF. CDR3 nucleotides: TGTGCCAGCAGTGAAGCGAGGGGGCAGGGAGTAGGCAATGAGCAGTTCTTC.

The rearrangement uses TRBV7-8 and TRBJ1-2; D perhaps matches TRBD1 (6 bases). V was cut by 3 bases and J by 6 bases, with 14 bases left in between. The CDR3 sequence is 14 residues long. Germline V CDR1 and CDR2: SGHVS, FQNEAQ. The CDR3 DNA reads as TGTGCCAGCAGCTTCAACAGGGAAGGGAATGGCTACACCTTC. This translates into CASSFNREGNGYTF.

The CDR3 nucleotides are TGTGCCAGCTCACCTAGCCTAGGGGATGAAAAACTGTTTTTT. It codes for CASSPSLGDEKLFF. V gene TRBV18 combines with J gene TRBJ1-4; weak D call: TRBD1 (5 bases). Germline V gene data show CDR1 as KGHSH and CDR2 as LQKENI. Trimming pared 3 bases from V and 6 bases from J, leaving 11 bases between. The length of the CDR3 is 14 residues.

This chain uses TRBV11-2 with TRBJ2-7; TRBD1 agrees at 7 bases. This CDR3 has 14 residues. CDR1 and CDR2 (germline): SGHAT, FQNNGV. Losses at the gene ends were 5 bases for V and 0 bases for J; bases not matched to a gene: 4. The CDR3 loop reads CASSRTGSSYEQYF. The CDR3 region has the DNA TGTGCCAGCAGCCGGACAGGTTCCTCCTACGAGCAGTACTTC.

The rearrangement links TRBV9 to TRBJ2-2, with TRBD2 identical over 12 bases. This CDR3 region has 16 residues. J gave up 5 bases and V 2 bases, and 4 bases lay outside the gene matches. Per the germline V gene, CDR1 is SGDLS and CDR2 is YYNGEE. CDR3 region: CASSVSSGGATGELFF. The CDR3 nucleotides read TGTGCCAGCAGCGTTTCTAGCGGGGGGGCTACCGGGGAGCTGTTTTTT. The variable domain in full, completed from reference TRBV9 and TRBJ2-2, reads DSGVTQTPKHLITATGQRVTLRCSPRSGDLSVYWYQQSLDQGLQFLIQYYNGEERAKGNILERFSAQQFPDLHSELNLSSLELGDSALYFCASSVSSGGATGELFFGEGSRLTVL.

The rearrangement joins TRBV9 to TRBJ1-5; 8 bases fit TRBD1. CDR1 is SGDLS and CDR2 is YYNGEE in the germline V gene. The CDR3 is 15 amino acids. V lost 3 bases, J lost 7 bases, and 9 bases stayed unmatched. This chain's CDR3 is CASSGTGGLGQPQHF. CDR3 nucleotides: TGTGCCAGCAGCGGTACAGGGGGATTAGGGCAGCCCCAGCATTTT.

CDR3 DNA: TGTGCCAGCAGCCACGGGGGGGATACAGATACGCAGTATTTT. Its protein is CASSHGGDTDTQYF. The genes are TRBV4-2 and TRBJ2-3, with 8 bases matching TRBD2. This CDR3 comprises 14 residues. The germline V gene encodes CDR1 LGHNA and CDR2 YNFKEQ. Germline trimming cut 3 bases from V and 3 bases from J; bases unmatched to any gene: 2.

The chain is built from TRBV28 and TRBJ1-2, with 8 bases aligning to TRBD1. Unmatched junction bases numbered 8, after V lost 3 bases and J lost 5 bases. CDR1 MDHEN and CDR2 SYDVKM come from the germline V gene. This CDR3 region has 15 residues. CDR3 bases: TGTGCCAGCAGTTTTCTCCAGGGGGCAATTTATGGCTACACCTTC. Protein: CASSFLQGAIYGYTF.

CDR3 amino acids: CASTGYDEKLFF. The DNA of the CDR3 is TGTGCCAGCACAGGGTACGATGAAAAACTGTTTTTT. The gene calls are TRBV28 and TRBJ1-4, with a possible D match to TRBD1 (5 bases). CDR3 size: 12 residues. V gave up 7 bases and J gave up 6 bases, with 9 bases separating them. Germline-derived CDR1 and CDR2 are MDHEN and SYDVKM.

The J gene is TRBJ2-2, the V gene TRBV5-1, with 7 bases aligning to TRBD1. V lost 5 bases to trimming and J lost 5 bases; unmatched junction nucleotides: 9. The CDR3 is 15 residues long. CDR1 is SGHRS and CDR2 is YFSETQ in the germline V gene. The CDR3 region is CASRIQGTNTGELFF. In nucleotides, the CDR3 is TGCGCCAGCAGAATACAGGGGACAAATACCGGGGAGCTGTTTTTT.

The chain recombines TRBV3-1 (or the pseudogene TRBV3-2) with TRBJ2-3; 7 bases are a match to TRBD2. CDR3 length: 18 residues. After removal of 5 bases from V and 0 bases from J, the junction contained 14 bases not matched to a gene. Germline lookup yields CDR1 LGHDT and CDR2 YNNKEL (reference sequence). CDR3 protein: CASSSETPTSLSTDTQYF. As DNA, the CDR3 is TGTGCCAGCAGCTCCGAAACCCCGACTAGCCTTAGCACAGATACGCAGTATTTT.